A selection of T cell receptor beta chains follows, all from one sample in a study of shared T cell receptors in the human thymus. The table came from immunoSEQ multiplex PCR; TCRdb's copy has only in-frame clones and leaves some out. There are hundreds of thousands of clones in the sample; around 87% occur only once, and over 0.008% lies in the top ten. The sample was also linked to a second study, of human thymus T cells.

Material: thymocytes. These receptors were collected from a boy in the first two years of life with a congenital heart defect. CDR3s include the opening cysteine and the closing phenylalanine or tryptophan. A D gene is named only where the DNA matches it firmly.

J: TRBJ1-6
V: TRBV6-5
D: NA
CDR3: CASSLDSSNSPLHF

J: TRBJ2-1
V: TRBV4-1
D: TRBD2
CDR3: CASSQEGGSGGVEQFF

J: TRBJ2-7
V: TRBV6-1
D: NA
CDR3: CASSLQAERYEQYF

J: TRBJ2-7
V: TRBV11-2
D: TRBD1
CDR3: CASSWTGDITYEQYF

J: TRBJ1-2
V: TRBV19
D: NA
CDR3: CASSIQPGLNYGYTF

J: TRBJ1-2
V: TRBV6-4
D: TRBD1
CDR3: CASRDRETGYTF

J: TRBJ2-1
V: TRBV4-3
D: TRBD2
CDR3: CASSHGRGYEQFF

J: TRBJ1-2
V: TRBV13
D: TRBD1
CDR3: CASSYSRGISYGYTF

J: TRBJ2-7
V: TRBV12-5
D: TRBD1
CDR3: CASGLTPGQGAYEQYF

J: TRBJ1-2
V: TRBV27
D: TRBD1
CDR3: CASSRGQGYGYTF

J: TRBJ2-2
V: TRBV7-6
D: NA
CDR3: CASSLVRSATGELFF

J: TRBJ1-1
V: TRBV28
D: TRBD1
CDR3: CASSFDRAGNTEAFF

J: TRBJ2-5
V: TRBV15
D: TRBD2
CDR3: CATVLRTSAGETQYF

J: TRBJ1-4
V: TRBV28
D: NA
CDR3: CASSLVRAGRAEKLFF

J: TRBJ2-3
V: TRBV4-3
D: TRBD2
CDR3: CASSPQGASGRSYGTDTQYF

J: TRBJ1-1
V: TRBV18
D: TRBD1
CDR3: CASSRQGPGTEAFF

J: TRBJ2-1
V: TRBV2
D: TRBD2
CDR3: CASSEEKRDLPLKFF

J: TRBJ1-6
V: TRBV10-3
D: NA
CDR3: CAISPVNSPLHF

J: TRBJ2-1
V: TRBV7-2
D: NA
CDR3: CASSLYRGSNNEQFF

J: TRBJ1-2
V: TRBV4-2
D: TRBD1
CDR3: CASSQVLGQNMDGYTF

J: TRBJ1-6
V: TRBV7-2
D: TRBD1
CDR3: CASSSRTGAGSPLHF

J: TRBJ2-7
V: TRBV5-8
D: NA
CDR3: CASSYACRIYEQYF

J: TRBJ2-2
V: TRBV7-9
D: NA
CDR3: CASSTRGHDTGELFF

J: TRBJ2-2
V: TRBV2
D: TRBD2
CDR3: CASRPASGGPNTGELFF

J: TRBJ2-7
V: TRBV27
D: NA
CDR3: CASSLPTGPKISSYEQYF

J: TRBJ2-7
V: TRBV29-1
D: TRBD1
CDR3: CSAYLTGGIYEQYF

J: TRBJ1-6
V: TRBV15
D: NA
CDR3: CATSRVGASNSPGGGSPLHF

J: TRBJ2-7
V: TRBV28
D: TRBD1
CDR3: CASSQGGTGRDGVF

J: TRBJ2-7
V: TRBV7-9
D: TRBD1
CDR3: CASADRASREQYF

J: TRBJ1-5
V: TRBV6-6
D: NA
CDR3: CASSHRPIYSNQPQHF

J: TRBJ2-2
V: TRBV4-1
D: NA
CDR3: CASSQEEAGELFF

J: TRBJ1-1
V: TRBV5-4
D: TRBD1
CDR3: CASSGAGQGTNEAFF

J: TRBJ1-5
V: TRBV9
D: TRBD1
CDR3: CASSVGDRVNQPQHF

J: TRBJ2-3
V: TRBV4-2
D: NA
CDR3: CASSQGLASDITDTQYF

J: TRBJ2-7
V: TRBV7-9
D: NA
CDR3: CASSLDQGASYEQYF

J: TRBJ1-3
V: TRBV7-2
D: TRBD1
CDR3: CASSAPGTGGNTIYF

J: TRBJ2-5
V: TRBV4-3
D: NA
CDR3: CASSQGRGPEGETQYF

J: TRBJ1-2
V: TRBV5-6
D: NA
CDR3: CASSSDRRYYGYTF

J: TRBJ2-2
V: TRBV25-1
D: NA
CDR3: CASSEEGGIRLNTGELFF

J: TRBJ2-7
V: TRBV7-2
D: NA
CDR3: CASSPRTQHGGEQYF

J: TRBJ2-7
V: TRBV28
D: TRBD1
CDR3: CASSKSGTAYEQYF

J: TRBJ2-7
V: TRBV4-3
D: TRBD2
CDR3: CASSQFSGGGYSYEQYF

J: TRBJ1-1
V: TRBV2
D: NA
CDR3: CARESNAWLTGGNTEAFF

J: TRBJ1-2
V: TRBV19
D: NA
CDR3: CASSIGNGTKVYGYTF

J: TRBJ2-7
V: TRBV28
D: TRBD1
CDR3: CASSLTGGSGPYEQYF

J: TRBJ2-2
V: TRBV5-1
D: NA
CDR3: CASSLVRERTGELFF

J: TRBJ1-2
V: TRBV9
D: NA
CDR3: CASSSDRPINYGYTF

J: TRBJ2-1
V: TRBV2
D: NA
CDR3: CASSDEDGSWYNEQFF

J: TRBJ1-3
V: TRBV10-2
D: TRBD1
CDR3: CASSESTDRGLSGNTIYF

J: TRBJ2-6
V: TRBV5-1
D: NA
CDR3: CATQPPPGGHSGANVLTF

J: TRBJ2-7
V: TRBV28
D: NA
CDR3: CASSRAGDDEQYF

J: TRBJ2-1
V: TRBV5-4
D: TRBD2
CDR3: CASTLGLLAGGYNEQFF

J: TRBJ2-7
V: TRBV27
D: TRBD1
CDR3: CASSPRLRTGFSYEQYF

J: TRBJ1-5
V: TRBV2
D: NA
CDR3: CASSEEQPERGSNQPQHF

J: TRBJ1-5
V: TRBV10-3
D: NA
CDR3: CAISPGQSNQPQHF

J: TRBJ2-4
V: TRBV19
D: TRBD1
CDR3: CASSISPNRGAKNIQYF

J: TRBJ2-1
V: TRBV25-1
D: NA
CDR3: CASSDWGPLYNEQFF